A selection of T cell receptor beta chains follows, all from one sample in a study of a mutant IDH1 vaccine in newly diagnosed glioma. Their specific antigens are unknown. Sequenced by immunoSEQ multiplex PCR; TCRdb stores in-frame clones only, minus some. Of roughly 51,000 clones in the sample, roughly 82% were seen once. The sample here was PBMCs, taken from a glioma patient whose treatment included an IDH1 peptide vaccine. The receptor source for this set is a woman in her late teens or twenties with glioma. Some clones in this sample may be carry-over from other donors' samples. Both conserved end residues are part of each CDR3. D genes are given only for firm matches. Not all rows give a size; the values are once, few, many and, for expanded clones, a class.

clone size	V gene	J gene	D gene	CDR3 length	CDR3 protein	CDR3 DNA
NA	TRBV19	TRBJ1-5	TRBD1	15	CASRSDRDLNQPQHF	TGTGCCAGCCGCTCAGACAGGGACCTCAATCAGCCCCAGCATTTT
few	TRBV5-1	TRBJ2-2	TRBD1	17	CASSLPPGTGNTGELFF	TGCGCCAGCAGCTTGCCACCCGGGACAGGGAATACCGGGGAGCTGTTTTTT
NA	TRBV18	TRBJ2-2	NA	19	CASSPTWRQGTRNTGELFF	TGTGCCAGCTCACCCACGTGGCGCCAGGGGACAAGAAACACCGGGGAGCTGTTTTTT
NA	TRBV6-1	TRBJ1-5	TRBD1	15	CASSDIQGASQPQHF	TGTGCCAGCAGTGATATACAGGGGGCTTCTCAGCCCCAGCATTTT
NA	TRBV2	TRBJ2-7	NA	11	CASRRNHEQYF	TGTGCCAGCCGACGAAACCACGAGCAGTACTTC
NA	TRBV25-1	TRBJ2-7	NA	12	CASSASLIEQYF	TGTGCCAGCAGTGCTTCCCTAATCGAGCAGTACTTC
NA	TRBV27	TRBJ1-5	NA	12	CASSPGNQPQHF	TGTGCCAGCAGCCCGGGCAATCAGCCCCAGCATTTT
NA	TRBV29-1	TRBJ1-2	TRBD1	13	CSVEAGTGYGYTF	TGCAGCGTTGAAGCCGGGACAGGCTATGGCTACACCTTC
NA	TRBV4-3	TRBJ2-1	TRBD2	15	CASSHGTSRYNEQFF	TGCGCCAGCAGCCATGGGACTAGCAGATACAATGAGCAGTTCTTC
NA	TRBV7-8	TRBJ1-5	TRBD1	18	CASSLGSRRQGIKEPQHF	TGTGCCAGCAGCTTAGGCTCCCGCAGACAGGGGATCAAGGAGCCCCAGCATTTT
NA	TRBV9	TRBJ2-1	NA	15	CASSAFGGSYNEQFF	TGTGCCAGCAGCGCCTTTGGGGGATCCTACAATGAGCAGTTCTTC
NA	TRBV2	TRBJ1-1	TRBD1	17	CASSPTGGGGPNTEAFF	TGTGCCAGCAGTCCTACAGGGGGGGGTGGCCCGAACACTGAAGCTTTCTTT
NA	TRBV19	TRBJ2-7	NA	12	CAVQGTPYEQYF	TGTGCCGTCCAGGGGACCCCCTACGAGCAGTACTTC
NA	TRBV6-5	TRBJ2-7	TRBD2	14	CASRTSGSRTEQYF	TGTGCCAGCAGGACTAGCGGGAGCCGAACCGAGCAGTACTTC
NA	TRBV19	TRBJ1-1	NA	14	CASMNRDMNTEAFF	TGTGCCAGTATGAACCGGGACATGAACACTGAAGCTTTCTTT
NA	TRBV27	TRBJ2-7	TRBD2	19	CASSLGPGTSGRAGYEQYF	TGTGCCAGCAGTTTGGGACCCGGGACTAGCGGGAGGGCCGGTTACGAGCAGTACTTC
once	TRBV7-8	TRBJ2-1	TRBD2	15	CASRGAGGWQGEQFF	TGTGCCAGCAGGGGAGCGGGGGGGTGGCAGGGTGAGCAGTTCTTC
NA	TRBV7-9	TRBJ2-7	NA	15	CASSSSLGPNYEQYF	TGTGCCAGCAGCTCGTCACTTGGGCCTAACTACGAGCAGTACTTC
NA	TRBV15	TRBJ1-2	TRBD1	16	CATSRDSLDRAGGYTF	TGTGCCACCAGCAGAGATTCCCTAGACAGGGCGGGAGGCTACACCTTC
NA	TRBV23-1	TRBJ2-5	TRBD2	16	CASSPPLGTSSETQYF	TGCGCCAGCAGTCCCCCACTTGGGACTAGCAGCGAGACCCAGTACTTC
NA	TRBV19	TRBJ2-2	NA	14	CASSIRRVAGELFF	TGTGCCAGTAGTATAAGGAGGGTGGCCGGGGAGCTGTTTTTT
NA	TRBV6-5	TRBJ1-2	TRBD1	13	CASSSDRDYGYTF	TGTGCCAGCAGCAGCGACAGGGACTATGGCTACACCTTC
NA	TRBV29-1	TRBJ2-7	TRBD2	14	CSVRERGIAYEQYF	TGCAGCGTTCGGGAGCGGGGGATTGCCTACGAGCAGTACTTC
NA	TRBV5-4	TRBJ2-3	NA	16	CASSSLALQGTDTQYF	TGTGCCAGCAGCAGCCTAGCGCTCCAAGGCACAGATACGCAGTATTTT
few	TRBV6-1	TRBJ1-6	NA	16	CASSEQSQGSFSPLHF	TGTGCCAGCAGTGAACAATCACAGGGTTCTTTCTCACCCCTCCACTTT
NA	TRBV7-9	TRBJ2-7	NA	14	CASCRDFSSYEQYF	TGTGCCAGCTGCCGGGACTTCTCCTCCTACGAGCAGTACTTC
NA	TRBV5-1	TRBJ2-7	NA	13	CASSSQDSYEQYF	TGCGCCAGCAGCTCACAGGACAGCTACGAGCAGTACTTC
NA	TRBV7-9	TRBJ1-6	TRBD1	16	CASSPEGRGGSSPLHF	TGTGCCAGCAGCCCAGAGGGCAGGGGGGGAAGTTCACCCCTCCACTTT